A selection of T cell receptor beta chains follows, all from one sample in a study of Graves' ophthalmopathy and Graves' hyperthyroidism. TCRdb passed the multiplex PCR reads through MiXCR, listing each CDR3 protein once. The table has 1 million to 1.3 million distinct CDR3 sequences, about two fifths seen once. The material sequenced was peripheral blood or thyroid tissue (not recorded which). These receptors were collected from an adult man with Graves' hyperthyroidism. The CDR3 runs from the conserved cysteine through the conserved F or W. D genes are given only for firm matches. A clone size is listed for some rows: how often the clone was seen (once, few, many), or a class if it is expanded.

D: -; J: TRBJ1-4; length: 13; V: TRBV5-4; size: -; CDR3: CASSLGGEGRLFF; DNA: TGTGCCAGCAGCTTGGGGGGGGAGGGAAGACTGTTTTTT
D: TRBD2; J: TRBJ2-7; length: 15; V: TRBV7-2; size: many; CDR3: CASSLDSGSWYEQYF; DNA: TGTGCCAGCAGCTTAGATAGCGGGAGTTGGTACGAGCAGTACTTC
D: -; J: TRBJ1-2; length: 18; V: TRBV9; size: many; CDR3: CASRNSRDPTYPDYGYTF; DNA: TGTGCCAGCAGGAATAGCCGGGATCCTACCTATCCTGACTATGGCTACACCTTC
D: TRBD2; J: TRBJ2-7; length: 14; V: TRBV7-6; size: -; CDR3: CASSLNAGAYEQYF; DNA: TGTGCCAGCAGCTTAAACGCGGGAGCCTACGAGCAGTACTTC
D: -; J: TRBJ2-6; length: 16; V: TRBV7-9; size: many; CDR3: CASSPLDWSGANVLTF; DNA: TGTGCCAGCAGCCCCTTGGACTGGTCTGGGGCCAACGTCCTGACTTTC
D: -; J: TRBJ1-1; length: 15; V: TRBV10-3; size: many; CDR3: CAISAGSLKNTEAFF; DNA: TGTGCCATCAGTGCTGGGTCTCTAAAGAACACTGAAGCTTTCTTT
D: TRBD1; J: TRBJ2-7; length: 15; V: TRBV14; size: -; CDR3: CAWTPGGTGAYEQYF; DNA: TGTGCCTGGACTCCGGGGGGGACAGGGGCCTACGAGCAGTACTTC
D: -; J: TRBJ2-3; length: 15; V: TRBV7-2; size: few; CDR3: CASSWADRSYDTQYF; DNA: TGTGCCAGCAGCTGGGCGGACCGATCTTACGATACGCAGTATTTT
D: -; J: TRBJ1-1; length: 12; V: TRBV29-1; size: -; CDR3: CSVAVKGTEAFF; DNA: TGCAGCGTTGCGGTAAAAGGTACTGAAGCTTTCTTT
D: -; J: TRBJ1-3; length: 14; V: TRBV7-2; size: many; CDR3: CASSSRGGGNTIYF; DNA: TGTGCCAGCAGCTCTAGGGGGGGTGGAAACACCATATATTTT
D: -; J: TRBJ1-2; length: 14; V: TRBV7-9; size: few; CDR3: CASSLKGLFDGYTF; DNA: TGTGCCAGCAGCTTAAAAGGGTTGTTCGATGGCTACACCTTC
D: TRBD1; J: TRBJ2-7; length: 15; V: TRBV5-4; size: few; CDR3: CASSIIRAGGSEQYF; DNA: TGTGCCAGCAGCATCATCAGGGCAGGGGGCTCCGAGCAGTACTTC
D: -; J: TRBJ1-1; length: 15; V: TRBV7-2; size: once; CDR3: CASRLARTGKREAFF; DNA: TGTGCCAGCAGACTAGCCAGGACGGGAAAACGCGAAGCTTTCTTT